Listed here is a single TCR beta chain. Preparation of the TCRbeta library used unique molecular identifiers. TCRdb analysed the PCR reads with MiXCR anew, one entry per CDR3 protein. The sample consists of about 500,000 distinct CDR3 sequences, roughly 33% of them appearing once. Germline CDR1 reads SGHVS; CDR2 reads FQNEAQ. CDR3 size: 17 residues. V lost 5 bases and J 4 bases, leaving 24 bases between the germline ends. This sample is part of a study of T-cell reconstitution after alpha-beta-depleted transplantation in children. The source is a human donor who donated a stem cell graft to a child with aplastic anemia. The rearrangement uses TRBV7-8 and TRBJ2-7; D ambiguous. The source was PBMCs from the stem cell graft donor, collected from the stem cell graft. The CDR3 sequence is CASSPLVLGGQLYEQYV. The CDR3, as DNA: TGTGCCAGCAGCCCCTTGGTCTTGGGCGGCCAGCTGTACGAGCAGTACGTC.